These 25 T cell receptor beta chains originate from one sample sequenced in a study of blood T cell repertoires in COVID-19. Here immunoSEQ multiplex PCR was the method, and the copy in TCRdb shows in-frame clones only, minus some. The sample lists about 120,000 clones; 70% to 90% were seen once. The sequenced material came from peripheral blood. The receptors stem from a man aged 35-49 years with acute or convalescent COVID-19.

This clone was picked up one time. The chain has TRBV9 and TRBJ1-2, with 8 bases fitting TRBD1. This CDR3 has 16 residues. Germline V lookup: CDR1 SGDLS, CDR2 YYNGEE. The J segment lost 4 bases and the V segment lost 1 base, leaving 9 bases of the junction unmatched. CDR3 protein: CASSVSGQAYSYGYTF. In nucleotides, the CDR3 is TGTGCCAGCAGCGTATCGGGACAGGCCTATTCCTATGGCTACACCTTC.

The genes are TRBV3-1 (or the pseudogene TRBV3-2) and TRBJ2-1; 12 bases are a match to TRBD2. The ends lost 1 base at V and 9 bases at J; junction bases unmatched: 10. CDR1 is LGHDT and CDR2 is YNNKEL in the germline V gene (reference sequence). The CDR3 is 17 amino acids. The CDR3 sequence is CASSQVGTSGFGAEQFF. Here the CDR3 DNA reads TGTGCCAGCAGCCAAGTCGGGACTAGCGGGTTCGGAGCTGAGCAGTTCTTC.

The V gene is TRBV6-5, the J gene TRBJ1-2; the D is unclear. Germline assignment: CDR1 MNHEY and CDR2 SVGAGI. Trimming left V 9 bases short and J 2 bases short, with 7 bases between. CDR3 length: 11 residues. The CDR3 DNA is TGTGCCAGTGGGGAGAACTATGGCTACACCTTC. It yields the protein CASGENYGYTF.

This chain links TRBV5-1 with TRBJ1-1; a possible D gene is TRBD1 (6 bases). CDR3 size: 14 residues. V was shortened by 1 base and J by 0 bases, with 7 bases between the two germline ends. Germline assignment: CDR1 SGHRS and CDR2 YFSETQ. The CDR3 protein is CASSLTGLNTEAFF. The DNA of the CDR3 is TGCGCCAGCAGCTTGACAGGGTTGAACACTGAAGCTTTCTTT.

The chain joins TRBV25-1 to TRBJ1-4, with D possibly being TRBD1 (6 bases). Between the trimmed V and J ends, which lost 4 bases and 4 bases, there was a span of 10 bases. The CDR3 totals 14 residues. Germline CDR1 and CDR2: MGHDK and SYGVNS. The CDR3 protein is CASSGRGRNEKLFF. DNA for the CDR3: TGTGCCAGCAGTGGCAGGGGACGTAATGAAAAACTGTTTTTT.

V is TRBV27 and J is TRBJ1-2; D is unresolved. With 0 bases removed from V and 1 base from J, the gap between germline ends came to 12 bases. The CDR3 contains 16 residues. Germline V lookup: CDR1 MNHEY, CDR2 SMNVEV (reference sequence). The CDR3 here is CASSLSVRGLNYGYTF. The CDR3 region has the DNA TGTGCCAGCAGTTTATCAGTTCGAGGGCTTAACTATGGCTACACCTTC.

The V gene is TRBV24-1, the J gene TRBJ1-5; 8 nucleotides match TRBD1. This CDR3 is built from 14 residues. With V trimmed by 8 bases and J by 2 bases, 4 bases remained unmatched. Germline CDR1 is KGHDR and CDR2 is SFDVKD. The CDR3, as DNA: TGTGCCACCATGGACAGGGCAGGCAATCAGCCCCAGCATTTT. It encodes CATMDRAGNQPQHF.

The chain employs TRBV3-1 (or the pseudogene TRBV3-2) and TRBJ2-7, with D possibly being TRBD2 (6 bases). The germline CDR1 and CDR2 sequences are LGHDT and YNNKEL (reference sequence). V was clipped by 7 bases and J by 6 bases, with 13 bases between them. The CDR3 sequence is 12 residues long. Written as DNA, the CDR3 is TGTGCCAGCAAAGGGCTAGCGAGCGAGCAGTACTTC. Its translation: CASKGLASEQYF.

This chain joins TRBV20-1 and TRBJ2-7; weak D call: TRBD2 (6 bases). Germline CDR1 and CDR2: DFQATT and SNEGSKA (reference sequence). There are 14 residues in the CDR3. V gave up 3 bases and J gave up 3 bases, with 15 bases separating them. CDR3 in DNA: TGCAGTGCTAGTGGCGCTAGCGCGAACTACGAGCAGTACTTC. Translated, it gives CSASGASANYEQYF.

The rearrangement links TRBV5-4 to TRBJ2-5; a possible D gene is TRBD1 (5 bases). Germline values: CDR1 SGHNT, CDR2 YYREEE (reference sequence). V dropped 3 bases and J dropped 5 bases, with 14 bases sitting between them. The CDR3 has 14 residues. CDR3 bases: TGTGCCAGCAGCTCGAGTGGGGCAGGGGAGACCCAGTACTTC. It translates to CASSSSGAGETQYF.

The CDR3: CSVETGVEGNTIYF. As DNA, the CDR3 is TGCAGCGTTGAAACAGGGGTAGAAGGAAACACCATATATTTT. The chain employs TRBV29-1 and TRBJ1-3; 7 bases line up with TRBD1. The CDR3 sequence is 14 residues long. Trimming removed 2 bases from V and 4 bases from J; junction bases left unmatched: 5. Looked up from germline, CDR1 is SQVTM and CDR2 is ANQGSEA.

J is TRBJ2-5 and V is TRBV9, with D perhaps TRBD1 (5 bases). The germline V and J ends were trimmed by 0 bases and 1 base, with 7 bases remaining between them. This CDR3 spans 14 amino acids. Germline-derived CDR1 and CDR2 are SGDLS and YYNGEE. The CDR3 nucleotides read TGTGCCAGCAGCGTAGGGACAACCCAAGAGACCCAGTACTTC. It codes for CASSVGTTQETQYF.

Written as DNA, the CDR3 is TGTGCCATCGCGGAGGAGAGGGGAGGTAATTCACCCCTCCACTTT. Translated: CAIAEERGGNSPLHF. The V gene is TRBV10-3, the J gene TRBJ1-6, with D possibly matching TRBD1 (5 bases). There are 15 residues in the CDR3. Germline V gene lookup returns CDR1 ENHRY and CDR2 SYGVKD. Trimming removed 8 bases from V and 6 bases from J, with 17 bases in between.

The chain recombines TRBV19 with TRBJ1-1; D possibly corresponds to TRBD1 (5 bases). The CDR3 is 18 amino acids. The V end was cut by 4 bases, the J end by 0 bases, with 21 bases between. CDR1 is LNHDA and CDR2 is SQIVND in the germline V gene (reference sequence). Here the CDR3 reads CASSTLGLTGPMNTEAFF. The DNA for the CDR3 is TGTGCCAGTAGTACTTTGGGACTTACGGGGCCTATGAACACTGAAGCTTTCTTT.

The CDR3 DNA reads as TGTGCCAGCAGCAAAGGGGTGGGAGGAAGGCAAGATACGCAGTATTTT. Amino acid sequence: CASSKGVGGRQDTQYF. This chain uses TRBV21-1 with TRBJ2-3; TRBD2 is taken as the D call from the table, unchecked against the DNA. TRBV21-1 is flagged as a pseudogene. CDR3 length: 16 residues.

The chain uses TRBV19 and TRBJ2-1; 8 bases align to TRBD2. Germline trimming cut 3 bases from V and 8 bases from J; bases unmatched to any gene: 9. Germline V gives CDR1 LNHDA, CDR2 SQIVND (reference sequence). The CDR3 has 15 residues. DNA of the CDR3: TGTGCCAGTAGTATGGGAGCGGGAGCCGGGGATGAGCAGTTCTTC. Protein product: CASSMGAGAGDEQFF.

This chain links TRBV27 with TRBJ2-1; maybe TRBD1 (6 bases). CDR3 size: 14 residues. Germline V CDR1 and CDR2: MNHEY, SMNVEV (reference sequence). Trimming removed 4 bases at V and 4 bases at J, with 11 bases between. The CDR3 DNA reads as TGTGCCAGCAGTTCCGCAGGGGCGTACAATGAGCAGTTCTTC. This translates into CASSSAGAYNEQFF.

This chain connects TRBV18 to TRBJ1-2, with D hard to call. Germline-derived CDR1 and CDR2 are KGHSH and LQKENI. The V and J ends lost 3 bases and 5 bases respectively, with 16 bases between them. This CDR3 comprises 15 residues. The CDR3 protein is CASSPLGVTRYGYTF. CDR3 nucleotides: TGTGCCAGCTCACCCCTCGGGGTCACTAGGTATGGCTACACCTTC.

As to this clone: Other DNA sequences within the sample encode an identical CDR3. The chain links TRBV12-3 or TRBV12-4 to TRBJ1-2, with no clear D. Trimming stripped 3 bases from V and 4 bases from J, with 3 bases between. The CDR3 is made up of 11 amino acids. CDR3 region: CASSFSYGYTF. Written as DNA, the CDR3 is TGTGCCAGCAGTTTCTCCTATGGCTACACCTTC.

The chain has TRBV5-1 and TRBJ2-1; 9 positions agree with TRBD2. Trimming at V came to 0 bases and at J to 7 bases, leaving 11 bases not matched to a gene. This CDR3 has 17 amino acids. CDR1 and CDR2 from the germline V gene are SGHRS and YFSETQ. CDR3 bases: TGCGCCAGCAGCTTGGTGGCGGGAGGGGCACTACGAAATGAGCAGTTCTTC. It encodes CASSLVAGGALRNEQFF.

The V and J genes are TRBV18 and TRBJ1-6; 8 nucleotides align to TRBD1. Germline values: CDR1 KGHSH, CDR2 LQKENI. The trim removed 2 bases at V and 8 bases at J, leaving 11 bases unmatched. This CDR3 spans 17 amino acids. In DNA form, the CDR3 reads TGTGCCAGCTCACCAATTTCCCCGGACAGGGTGGATTCACCCCTCCACTTT. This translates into CASSPISPDRVDSPLHF. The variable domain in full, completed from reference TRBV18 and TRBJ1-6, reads NAGVMQNPRHLVRRRGQEARLRCSPMKGHSHVYWYRQLPEEGLKFMVYLQKENIIDESGMPKERFSAEFPKEGPSILRIQQVVRGDSAAYFCASSPISPDRVDSPLHFGNGTRLTVT.

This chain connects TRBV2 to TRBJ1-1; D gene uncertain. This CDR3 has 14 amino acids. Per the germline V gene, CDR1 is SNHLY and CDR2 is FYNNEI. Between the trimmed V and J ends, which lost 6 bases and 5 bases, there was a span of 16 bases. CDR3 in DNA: TGTGCCAGCAGAGAGCCCCGAGGAATGACTGAAGCTTTCTTT. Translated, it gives CASREPRGMTEAFF.

CDR3 nucleotides: TGTGCCAGCAGCGTGGCTTCCACCGGGGAGCTGTTTTTT. Its protein is CASSVASTGELFF. This sequence joins TRBV11-3 and TRBJ2-2; D unresolved. CDR1 and CDR2 (germline): SGHNT, YENEEA. There are 13 residues in the CDR3. The germline V and J ends were trimmed by 5 bases and 4 bases, with 8 bases remaining between them.

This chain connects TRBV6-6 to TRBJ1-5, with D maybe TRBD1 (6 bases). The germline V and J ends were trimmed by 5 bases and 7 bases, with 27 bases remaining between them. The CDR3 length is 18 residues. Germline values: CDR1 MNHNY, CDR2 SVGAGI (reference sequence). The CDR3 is CASSPGGLTGPGGQPQHF. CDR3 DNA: TGTGCCAGCAGTCCGGGAGGGCTAACAGGGCCGGGTGGACAGCCCCAGCATTTT.

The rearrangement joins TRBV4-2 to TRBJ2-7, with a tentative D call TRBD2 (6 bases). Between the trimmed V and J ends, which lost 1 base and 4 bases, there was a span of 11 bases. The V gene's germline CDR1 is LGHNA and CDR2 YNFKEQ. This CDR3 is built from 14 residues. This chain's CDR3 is CASSQGTTPYEQYF. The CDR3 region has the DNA TGTGCCAGCAGCCAAGGGACTACCCCTTACGAGCAGTACTTC.